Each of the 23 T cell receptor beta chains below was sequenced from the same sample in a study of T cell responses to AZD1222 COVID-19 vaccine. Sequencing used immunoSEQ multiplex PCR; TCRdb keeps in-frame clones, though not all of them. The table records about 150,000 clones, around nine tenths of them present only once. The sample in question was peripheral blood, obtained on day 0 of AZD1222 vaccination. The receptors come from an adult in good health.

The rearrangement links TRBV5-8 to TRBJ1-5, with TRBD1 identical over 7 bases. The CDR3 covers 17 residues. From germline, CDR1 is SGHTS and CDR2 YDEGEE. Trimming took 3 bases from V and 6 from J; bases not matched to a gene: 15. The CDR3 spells CASSSTLGTDYLQPQHF. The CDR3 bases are TGTGCCAGCAGCTCTACCCTCGGGACAGACTATCTTCAGCCCCAGCATTTT.

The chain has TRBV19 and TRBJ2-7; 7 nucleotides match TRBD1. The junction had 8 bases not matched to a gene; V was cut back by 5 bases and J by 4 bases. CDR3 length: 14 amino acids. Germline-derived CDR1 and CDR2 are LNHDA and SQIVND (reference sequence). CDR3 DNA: TGTGCCAGTAGTGCAGGACAGGTGGGGTACGAGCAGTACTTC. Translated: CASSAGQVGYEQYF.

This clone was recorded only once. The CDR3 spells CASSQGTGVLYEQYF. The CDR3 DNA is TGCGCCAGCAGCCAAGGCACAGGGGTTCTTTACGAGCAGTACTTC. The chain employs TRBV4-3 and TRBJ2-7; 7 bases line up with TRBD1. This CDR3 is built from 15 residues. Germline V lookup: CDR1 LGHNA, CDR2 YSLEER. V lost 1 base and J lost 4; bases outside the gene matches: 7.

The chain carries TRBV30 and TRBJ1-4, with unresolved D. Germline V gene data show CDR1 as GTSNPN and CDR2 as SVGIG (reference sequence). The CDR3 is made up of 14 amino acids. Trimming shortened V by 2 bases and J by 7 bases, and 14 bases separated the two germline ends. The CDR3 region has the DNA TGTGCCTGGAGTCCCCTTAAGACCGGTGAAAAACTGTTTTTT. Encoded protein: CAWSPLKTGEKLFF. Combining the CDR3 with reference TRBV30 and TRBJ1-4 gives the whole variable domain SQTIHQWPATLVQPVGSPLSLECTVEGTSNPNLYWYRQAAGRGLQLLFYSVGIGQISSEVPQNLSASRPQDRQFILSSKKLLLSDSGFYLCAWSPLKTGEKLFFGSGTQLSVL.

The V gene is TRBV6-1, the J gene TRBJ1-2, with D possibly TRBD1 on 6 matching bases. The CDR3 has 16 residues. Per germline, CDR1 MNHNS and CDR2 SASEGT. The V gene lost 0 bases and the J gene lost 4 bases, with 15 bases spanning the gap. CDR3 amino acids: CASSEARGAGVYGYTF. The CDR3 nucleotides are TGTGCCAGCAGTGAAGCAAGGGGGGCAGGAGTCTATGGCTACACCTTC.

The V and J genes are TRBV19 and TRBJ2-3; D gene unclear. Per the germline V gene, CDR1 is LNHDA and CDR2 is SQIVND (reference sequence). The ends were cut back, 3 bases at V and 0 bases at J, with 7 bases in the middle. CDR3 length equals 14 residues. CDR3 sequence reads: CASSIYGSTDTQYF. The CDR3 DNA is TGTGCCAGTAGTATCTATGGGAGCACAGATACGCAGTATTTT.

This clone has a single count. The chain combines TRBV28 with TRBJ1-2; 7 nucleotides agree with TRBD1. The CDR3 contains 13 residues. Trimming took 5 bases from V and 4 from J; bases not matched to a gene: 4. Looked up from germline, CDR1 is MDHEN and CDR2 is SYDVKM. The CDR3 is CASSVRTGYGYTF. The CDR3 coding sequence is TGTGCCAGCAGTGTGCGGACAGGCTATGGCTACACCTTC.

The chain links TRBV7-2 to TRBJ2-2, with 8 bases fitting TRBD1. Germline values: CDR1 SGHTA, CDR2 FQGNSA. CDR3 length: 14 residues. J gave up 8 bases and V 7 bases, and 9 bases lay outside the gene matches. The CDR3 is CASTGQGEGGELFF. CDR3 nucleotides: TGTGCCAGCACCGGACAGGGAGAGGGGGGGGAGCTGTTTTTT.

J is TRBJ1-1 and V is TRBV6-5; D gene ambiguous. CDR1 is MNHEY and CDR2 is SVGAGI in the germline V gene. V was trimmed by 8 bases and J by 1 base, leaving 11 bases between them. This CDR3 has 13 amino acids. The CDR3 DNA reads TGTGCCAGCCGATGGATAAGGAACACTGAAGCTTTCTTT. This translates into CASRWIRNTEAFF.

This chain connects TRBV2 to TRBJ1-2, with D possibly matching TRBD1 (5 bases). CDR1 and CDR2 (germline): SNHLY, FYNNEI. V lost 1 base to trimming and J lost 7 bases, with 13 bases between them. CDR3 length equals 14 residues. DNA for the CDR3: TGTGCCAGCAGTGAAGGGACGTGGGGGAGTGGCTACACCTTC. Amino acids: CASSEGTWGSGYTF. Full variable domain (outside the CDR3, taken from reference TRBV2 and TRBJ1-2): EPEVTQTPSHQVTQMGQEVILRCVPISNHLYFYWYRQILGQKVEFLVSFYNNEISEKSEIFDDQFSVERPDGSNFTLKIRSTKLEDSAMYFCASSEGTWGSGYTFGSGTRLTVV.

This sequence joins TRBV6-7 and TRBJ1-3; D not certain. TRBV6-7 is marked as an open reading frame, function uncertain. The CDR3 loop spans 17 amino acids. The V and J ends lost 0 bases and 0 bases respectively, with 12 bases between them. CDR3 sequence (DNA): TGTGCCAGCAGTTACTCTGCCAGGCCCTGCTCTGGAAACACCATATATTTT. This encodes CASSYSARPCSGNTIYF.

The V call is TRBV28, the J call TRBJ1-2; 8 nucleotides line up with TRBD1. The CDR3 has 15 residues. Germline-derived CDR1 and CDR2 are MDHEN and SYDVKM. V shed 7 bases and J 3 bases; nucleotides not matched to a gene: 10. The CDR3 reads CASIPGQGVDYGYTF. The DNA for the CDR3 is TGTGCCAGCATACCCGGACAGGGTGTCGACTATGGCTACACCTTC.

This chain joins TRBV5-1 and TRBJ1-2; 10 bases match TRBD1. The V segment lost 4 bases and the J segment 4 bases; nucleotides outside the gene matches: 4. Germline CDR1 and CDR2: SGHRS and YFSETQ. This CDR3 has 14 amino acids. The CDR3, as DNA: TGCGCCAGCAGCCCGGGACAGGGGACCTATGGCTACACCTTC. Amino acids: CASSPGQGTYGYTF.

Here the CDR3 DNA reads TGTGCCAGCAGCTGGGGATCGGGAACTTCGGGGAATTCACCCCTCCACTTT. Amino acids: CASSWGSGTSGNSPLHF. The gene calls are TRBV7-2 and TRBJ1-6, with no clear D. CDR3 length: 17 amino acids. Trimming took off 4 bases at V and 7 bases at J, with 20 bases between the two ends. The germline V gene has CDR1 SGHTA and CDR2 FQGNSA.

The CDR3 spells CASRGMNTGELFF. The CDR3 bases are TGTGCCAGCAGGGGGATGAACACCGGGGAGCTGTTTTTT. J is TRBJ2-2 and V is TRBV2; no firm D call. The V end lost 6 bases, the J end lost 1 base, and 6 bases lay between the germline ends. CDR1 is SNHLY, CDR2 FYNNEI, per germline. This CDR3 is built from 13 residues.

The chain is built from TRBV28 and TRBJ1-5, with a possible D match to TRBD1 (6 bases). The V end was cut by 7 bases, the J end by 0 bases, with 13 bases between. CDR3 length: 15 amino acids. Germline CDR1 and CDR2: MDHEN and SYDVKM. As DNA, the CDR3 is TGTGCCAGCAAGGGGGGAGGGTATAGCAATCAGCCCCAGCATTTT. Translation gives CASKGGGYSNQPQHF.

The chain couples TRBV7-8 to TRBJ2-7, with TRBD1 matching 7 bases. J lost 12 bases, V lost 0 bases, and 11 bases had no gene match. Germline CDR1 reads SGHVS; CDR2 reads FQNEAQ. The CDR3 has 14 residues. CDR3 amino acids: CASSLAPDREYRYF. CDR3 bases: TGTGCCAGCAGCTTAGCACCCGACAGGGAATATAGGTACTTC.

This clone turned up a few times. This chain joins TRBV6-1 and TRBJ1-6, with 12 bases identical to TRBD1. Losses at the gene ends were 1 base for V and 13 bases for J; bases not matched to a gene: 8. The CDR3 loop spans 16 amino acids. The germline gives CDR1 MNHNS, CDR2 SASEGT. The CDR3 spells CASSEGPGQGAAPLHF. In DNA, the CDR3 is TGTGCCAGCAGTGAAGGCCCGGGACAGGGGGCCGCGCCCCTCCACTTT.

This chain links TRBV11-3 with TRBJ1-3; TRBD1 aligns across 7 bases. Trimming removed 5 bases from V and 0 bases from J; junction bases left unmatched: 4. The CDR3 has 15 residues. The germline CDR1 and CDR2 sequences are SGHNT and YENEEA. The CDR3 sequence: CASSGQASSGNTIYF. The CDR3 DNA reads TGTGCCAGCAGCGGACAGGCGAGCTCTGGAAACACCATATATTTT. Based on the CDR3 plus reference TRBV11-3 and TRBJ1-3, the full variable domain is EAGVVQSPRYKIIEKKQPVAFWCNPISGHNTLYWYLQNLGQGPELLIRYENEEAVDDSQLPKDRFSAERLKGVDSTLKIQPAELGDSAVYLCASSGQASSGNTIYFGEGSWLTVV.

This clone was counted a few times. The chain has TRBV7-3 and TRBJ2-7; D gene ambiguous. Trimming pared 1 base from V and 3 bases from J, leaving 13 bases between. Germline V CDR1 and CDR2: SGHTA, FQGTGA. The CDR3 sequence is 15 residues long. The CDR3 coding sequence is TGTGCCAGCAGCTTAATTGACGGGCAGAACTACGAGCAGTACTTC. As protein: CASSLIDGQNYEQYF.

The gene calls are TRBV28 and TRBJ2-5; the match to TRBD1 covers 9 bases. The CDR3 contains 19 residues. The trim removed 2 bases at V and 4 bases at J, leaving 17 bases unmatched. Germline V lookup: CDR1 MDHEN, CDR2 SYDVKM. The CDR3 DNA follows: TGTGCCAGCAGTTTAGACTTTGGGGAACAGGGGGCGGCGGGAGAGACCCAGTACTTC. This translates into CASSLDFGEQGAAGETQYF.

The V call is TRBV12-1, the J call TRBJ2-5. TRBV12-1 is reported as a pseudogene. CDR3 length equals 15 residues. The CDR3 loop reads CASSFDGGPQETQYF. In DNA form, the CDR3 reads TGTGCCAGCAGCTTTGATGGGGGACCCCAAGAGACCCAGTACTTC.

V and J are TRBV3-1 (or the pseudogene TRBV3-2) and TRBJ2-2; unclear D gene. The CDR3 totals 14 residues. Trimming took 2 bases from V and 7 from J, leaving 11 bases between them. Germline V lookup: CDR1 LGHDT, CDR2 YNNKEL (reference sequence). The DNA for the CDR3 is TGTGCCAGCAGCCAAATTTGGGGTGACGGGGAGCTGTTTTTT. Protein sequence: CASSQIWGDGELFF.